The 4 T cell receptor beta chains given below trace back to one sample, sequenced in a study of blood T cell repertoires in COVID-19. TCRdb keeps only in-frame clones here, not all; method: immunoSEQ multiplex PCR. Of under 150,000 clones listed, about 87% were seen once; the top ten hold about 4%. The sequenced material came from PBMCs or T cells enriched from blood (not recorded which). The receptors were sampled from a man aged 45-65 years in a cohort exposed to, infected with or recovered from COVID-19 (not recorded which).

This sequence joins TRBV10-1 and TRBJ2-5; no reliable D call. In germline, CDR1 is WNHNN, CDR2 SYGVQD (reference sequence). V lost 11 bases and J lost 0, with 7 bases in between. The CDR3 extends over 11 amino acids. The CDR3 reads CAPPDQETQYF. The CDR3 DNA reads TGCGCCCCCCCGGACCAAGAGACCCAGTACTTC.

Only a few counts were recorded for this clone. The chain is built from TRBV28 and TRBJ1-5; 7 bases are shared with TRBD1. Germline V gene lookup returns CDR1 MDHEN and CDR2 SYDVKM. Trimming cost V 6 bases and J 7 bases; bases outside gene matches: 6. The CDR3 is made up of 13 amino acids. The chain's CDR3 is CASSLQGQQPQHF. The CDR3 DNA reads TGTGCCAGCAGCCTACAGGGGCAACAGCCCCAGCATTTT.

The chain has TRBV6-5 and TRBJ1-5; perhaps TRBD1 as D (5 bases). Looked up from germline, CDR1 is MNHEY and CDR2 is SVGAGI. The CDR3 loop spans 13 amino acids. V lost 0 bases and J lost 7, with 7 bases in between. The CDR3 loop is CASSYSEGQPQHF. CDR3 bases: TGTGCCAGCAGTTACTCGGAGGGGCAGCCCCAGCATTTT.

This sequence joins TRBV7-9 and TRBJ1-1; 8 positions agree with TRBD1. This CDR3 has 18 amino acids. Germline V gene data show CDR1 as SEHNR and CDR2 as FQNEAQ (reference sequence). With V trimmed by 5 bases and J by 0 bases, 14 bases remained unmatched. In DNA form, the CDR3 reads TGTGCCAGCAGCCGTGCGGGACAGGAGATATTCATGAACACTGAAGCTTTCTTT. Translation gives CASSRAGQEIFMNTEAFF.